This record concerns one TCR beta chain sequence. Its antigen specificity is not known. No much larger clone is present one base from it, and per-base qualities are unavailable. The donors were healthy, HIV-negative adults with no recently reported acute infections or vaccinations. Every donor was a Caucasian adult living in Nashville, Tennessee, USA. Magnetic negative selection was used to enrich CD4+ T cells, after which naive cells were positively selected on CD45RA and the negative fraction became the memory subset. Blood was collected by leukapheresis, and PBMCs were isolated by Ficoll-Histopaque density gradient centrifugation and then cryopreserved in liquid nitrogen vapor phase. Purity and quantity of every magnetically sorted T cell population were checked by analytical flow cytometry. Genomic DNA was isolated from every sorted fraction and measured by UV absorbance on a Nanodrop 2000c. The source of the sample is a study of shared clonotypes between healthy human individuals (TCRdb year 2020). Broadly, across the study: Two women and a few men aged 18 to 49 years were included in the cohort. For each donor, three plates each were used for CD4 naive and CD4 memory, two plates were used for CD8 naive, and one plate was used for CD8 memory. Blood TCR repertoires of about 5 healthy adults were deeply sequenced to estimate repertoire size and the extent of clonotype sharing between individuals. To increase sequencing depth and limit assay-specific biases, different laboratories used diverse techniques to prepare libraries and sequence TCR repertoires. Between about 0.85 and 10 billion PBMCs per donor were obtained by leukapheresis. What the authors observed across the whole study: Because the study included only a small number of donors, the genetic and exposure-history diversity represented was limited. Compared with non-shared clonotypes, the clonotypes found in all four sorted-subset donors had higher generation probabilities. Rarefaction of sorted-subset datasets indicated incomplete sequencing despite the large sequencing depth. Naive subsets generally had larger estimated clonotype richness than memory subsets did. Based on pairwise subsampling, the degree of clonotype sharing among donors was expected to be affected by sequencing depth. Across a handful of donors, roughly 5.1% of naive CD4, more than 3% of naive CD8, 2.3% of memory CD4, and 0.4% of memory CD8 clonotypes were shared. Sampling was limited to blood, and TCR repertoires in tissue likely differ from TCR repertoires in blood.

Using the deep immunoSEQ assay, multiplex PCR amplified TCR CDR3 regions from genomic DNA. For each cell subset, the extracted genomic DNA was distributed evenly across all wells of several immunoSEQ 96-well plates, and each plate served as one replicate. Each replicate PCR for sorted subsets received about 220 ng genomic DNA, equal to about 30,000 T cell genomes. Purified libraries were quantified with a Qubit 3.0 fluorometer, sized on a Bioanalyzer 2100, and re-quantified with the KAPA Library Quantification kit. Every immunoSEQ 96-well plate was sequenced on a separate single-read 150-cycle Illumina NextSeq 550 flow cell. Under the source paper's analysis protocol: The immunoSEQ output contained only junctional sequences without quality scores, so filtering could not match that applied to full-length reads. To assign V/J genes and CDR3, sequences were annotated against IMGT germline references using PyIR, a Python wrapper for IgBLAST v1.9. Reads were filtered out if the reads had weak V/J assignments (E-value above 1e-6), no CDR3, stop codons, out-of-frame junctions, or ambiguous translated residues. A V3J clonotype was defined by an identical inferred V gene, J gene, and CDR3 amino acid sequence. To compute the percentage overlap between repertoires, the number of shared unique clonotypes was divided by the size of the smaller repertoire. RTK rarefaction, the Chao1 estimator, and Recon v2.1 estimates of unobserved clonotypes were used to assess repertoire richness. OLGA was used to compute generation probabilities for all TCRbeta clonotypes that the gDNA method yielded from a few donors. Sourced from immuneACCESS, this table was stored by TCRdb with only in-frame sequences that have V and J called. A share of the clones is absent; for the studies checked, an unresolved V gene accounts for under half, and the remainder has no known explanation. The V and J calls and clone size come from that table; D and trimming were worked out from the DNA. A total of about a million clones appear in this sample, 60% to 85% of them only once. Around 1.4% of the sample comes from the top ten.

The CDR3 starts with the cysteine, ends with the phenylalanine, and has 15 residues. Here the CDR3 DNA is all that survives: 45 bases in frame from base 1. CDR1 and CDR2 are drawn from the germline V gene: MGHRA, YSYEKL. V is cut by 4 bases and J by 4 bases, and the space between the germline ends is 16 bases. Sequencing used memory CD4+ T cells sorted from blood. Sample cell subset or site, as interpreted from the label and publication: CD45RA-negative fraction. Rearrangement joined TRBV4-1 to TRBJ1-1; perhaps TRBD1 is the D gene, with 5 bases matching. This TCR was recovered from a man aged 18 to 35 in good health. The nucleotides are TGCGCCAGCAGCCCCGGGGGGAGCAGGACCACTGAAGCTTTCTTT. It specifies CASSPGGSRTTEAFF.